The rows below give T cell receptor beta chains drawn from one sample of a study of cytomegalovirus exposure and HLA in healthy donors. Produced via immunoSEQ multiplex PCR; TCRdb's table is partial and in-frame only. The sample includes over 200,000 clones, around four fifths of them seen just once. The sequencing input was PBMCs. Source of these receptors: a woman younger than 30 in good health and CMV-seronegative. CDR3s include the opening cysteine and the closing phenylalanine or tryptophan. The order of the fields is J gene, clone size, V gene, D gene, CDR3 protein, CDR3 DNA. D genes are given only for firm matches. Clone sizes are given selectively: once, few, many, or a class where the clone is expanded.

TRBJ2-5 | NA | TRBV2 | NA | CASTEQETQYF | TGTGCCAGCACCGAACAAGAGACCCAGTACTTC
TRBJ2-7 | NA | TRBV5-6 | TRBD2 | CASSLGGLAGAREQYF | TGTGCCAGCAGCTTGGGAGGTCTAGCGGGGGCGAGAGAGCAGTACTTC
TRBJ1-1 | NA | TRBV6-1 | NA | CASSYSTEAFF | TGTGCCAGCAGTTATTCCACTGAAGCTTTCTTT
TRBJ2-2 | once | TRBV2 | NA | CASSVRGTRNTGELFF | TGTGCCAGCAGTGTCAGGGGGACTAGAAACACCGGGGAGCTGTTTTTT
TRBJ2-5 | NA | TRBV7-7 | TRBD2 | CASSLDRGGETQYF | TGTGCTAGCAGCTTAGACCGCGGGGGAGAGACCCAGTACTTC
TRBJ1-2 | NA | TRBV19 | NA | CASSSGGNSIF | TGTGCCAGTAGTAGTGGGGGGAATTCGATCTTC
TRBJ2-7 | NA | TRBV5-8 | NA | CARTVTAGSYEQYF | TGTGCCAGAACCGTGACGGCGGGCTCCTACGAGCAGTACTTC
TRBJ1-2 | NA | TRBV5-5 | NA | CASSLVAGSTYGYTF | TGTGCCAGCAGCTTGGTAGCAGGGAGTACCTATGGCTACACCTTC
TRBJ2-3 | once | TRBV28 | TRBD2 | CASIRTSGLSTDTQYF | TGTGCCAGTATAAGGACTAGCGGGCTTAGCACAGATACGCAGTATTTT
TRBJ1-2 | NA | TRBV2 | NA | CASSPDANYGYTF | TGTGCCAGCAGTCCGGACGCTAACTATGGCTACACCTTC
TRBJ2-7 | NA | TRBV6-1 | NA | CASSEENRWTYEQYF | TGTGCCAGCAGTGAAGAAAACAGGTGGACCTACGAGCAGTACTTC
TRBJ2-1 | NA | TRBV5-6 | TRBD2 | CASSLVLAGGSAYNEQFF | TGTGCCAGCAGCTTGGTACTAGCGGGAGGGTCAGCCTACAATGAGCAGTTCTTC
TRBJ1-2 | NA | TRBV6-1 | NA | CASTSSMERGYGYTF | TGTGCCAGCACCAGCTCGATGGAGCGGGGATATGGCTACACCTTC
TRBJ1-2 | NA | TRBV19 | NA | CASRENYGYTF | TGTGCCAGTAGGGAAAACTATGGCTACACCTTC
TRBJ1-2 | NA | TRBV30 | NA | CAWSRTVGYTF | TGTGCCTGGAGCCGGACAGTTGGCTACACCTTC